This T cell receptor beta chain was recovered during a study of tumor-infiltrating lymphocytes in primary liver carcinoma. Study-wide findings and caveats: No comparison of CD4+ and CD8+ repertoires was made, since the samples were bulk unsorted.

As concerns this clonotype: The antigen remains undetermined. A read error may explain this, as a much larger clone is one base away.

The researchers obtained blood RNA from unsorted whole blood and also extracted germline DNA. The germline CDR1 and CDR2 sequences are LGHNA and YNFKEQ. The CDR3 is 15 residues long. Priming with a constant-region primer yielded TCR beta cDNA from about 510 ng total RNA. Amplification in three nested multiplex PCR rounds with slightly modified ARM-PCR gave rise to TCR beta libraries. Rounds one and two of PCR, each of 9 to 11 cycles, were primed with TRBV1-TRBV30 forward primers and a C-beta reverse primer. MiXCR, run by TCRdb on the multiplex PCR reads, gives a single entry per CDR3 protein. The repertoire has 300,000 to 400,000 distinct CDR3 sequences, roughly two thirds of them found once; the top ten carry roughly 8.9%.

The sample taken for sequencing was peripheral blood. The receptor comes from a man in his forties or fifties with primary liver carcinoma and hepatitis B virus infection. This sequence joins TRBV4-2 and TRBJ1-4; 7 positions agree with TRBD1. CDR3 DNA sequence: TGTGCCAGCGGCCAAATTCGGGACAGTAATGAAAAACTGTTTTTT. Translated, it gives CASGQIRDSNEKLFF.